Following are 14 T cell receptor beta chains from one sample sequenced in a study of OX40 agonist ivuxolimab in advanced cancers. Clones were read by immunoSEQ multiplex PCR, and TCRdb kept only the in-frame ones, dropping some. This table holds fewer than 70,000 clones, 86% found once. Sequenced here: CD4+ or CD8+ T cells sorted from blood, sampled in a trial of the OX40 agonist ivuxolimab. These receptor sequences come from an adult with an advanced solid tumor such as melanoma, head and neck, liver or kidney cancer.

The gene calls are TRBV19 and TRBJ1-4; 7 nucleotides line up with TRBD1. The CDR3 spans 19 residues. CDR1 LNHDA and CDR2 SQIVND come from the germline V gene (reference sequence). V shed 0 bases and J 0 bases; nucleotides not matched to a gene: 10. The CDR3 nucleotides are TGTGCCAGTAGTATAGACCGCCCGGGACAGTACGCAACTAATGAAAAACTGTTTTTT. The encoded protein is CASSIDRPGQYATNEKLFF.

This clone turned up a few times. This chain joins TRBV5-1 and TRBJ1-3; the D is unclear. CDR1 is SGHRS and CDR2 is YFSETQ in the germline V gene. V was clipped by 3 bases and J by 0 bases, with 4 bases between them. The CDR3 is 13 amino acids. The CDR3 nucleotides are TGCGCCAGCAGCTCGGGCTCTGGAAACACCATATATTTT. This codes for CASSSGSGNTIYF. Filled out from reference TRBV5-1 and TRBJ1-3, the complete variable domain reads KAGVTQTPRYLIKTRGQQVTLSCSPISGHRSVSWYQQTPGQGLQFLFEYFSETQRNKGNFPGRFSGRQFSNSRSEMNVSTLELGDSALYLCASSSGSGNTIYFGEGSWLTVV.

V usage is TRBV27 and J usage is TRBJ1-3; D not resolved. The V gene lost 4 bases and the J gene lost 8 bases, with 12 bases spanning the gap. This CDR3 has 13 residues. Germline V gene lookup returns CDR1 MNHEY and CDR2 SMNVEV (reference sequence). This CDR3 reads CASSYRNRDTIYF. CDR3 sequence (DNA): TGTGCCAGCAGTTACCGAAATCGGGACACCATATATTTT.

CDR3 sequence (DNA): TGTGCCAGCAGTTTCGGGACCTACGAGCAGTACTTC. Its protein product is CASSFGTYEQYF. This chain joins TRBV6-1 and TRBJ2-7, with D possibly TRBD2 on 5 matching bases. There are 12 residues in the CDR3. CDR1 MNHNS and CDR2 SASEGT come from the germline V gene. V gave up 5 bases and J gave up 2 bases, with 7 bases separating them.

The V gene is TRBV28, the J gene TRBJ2-1; D gene uncertain. V gave up 5 bases and J gave up 4 bases, with 15 bases separating them. CDR3 length: 15 residues. In germline, CDR1 is MDHEN, CDR2 SYDVKM. In nucleotides, the CDR3 is TGTGCCAGCAGTCTAACCTCTCTAGGGTACAATGAGCAGTTCTTC. This translates into CASSLTSLGYNEQFF.

The chain couples TRBV6-1 to TRBJ1-3; D is ambiguous. CDR1 is MNHNS, CDR2 SASEGT, per germline. The CDR3 contains 17 residues. V lost 3 bases and J lost 0, with 15 bases in between. Here the CDR3 reads CASSEDGIFSSGNTIYF. For the CDR3, the DNA is TGTGCCAGCAGTGAGGATGGCATTTTCAGCTCTGGAAACACCATATATTTT.

V gene TRBV28 combines with J gene TRBJ2-5, with D unclear. V shed 4 bases and J shed 3 bases, with 9 bases lying between them. This CDR3 is built from 13 residues. Germline loops: CDR1 MDHEN, CDR2 SYDVKM. CDR3 region: CASSWYSEETQYF. Written as DNA, the CDR3 is TGTGCCAGCAGTTGGTACAGCGAAGAGACCCAGTACTTC.

The V gene is TRBV2, the J gene TRBJ2-5; weak D call: TRBD1 (5 bases). The V gene's germline CDR1 is SNHLY and CDR2 FYNNEI. This CDR3 comprises 14 residues. V was cut by 2 bases and J by 2 bases, with 9 bases left in between. CDR3 sequence (DNA): TGTGCCAGCAGTGAAAGGGGAATGCAAGAGACCCAGTACTTC. This sequence encodes CASSERGMQETQYF.

This rearrangement joins TRBV4-2 to TRBJ2-7, with D uncertain. CDR1 is LGHNA, CDR2 YNFKEQ, per germline. Trimming cost V 6 bases and J 3 bases, with 9 bases left between them. The CDR3 is made up of 12 amino acids. CDR3: CASSLGNYEQYF. CDR3 nucleotide sequence: TGTGCCAGCAGTTTGGGAAACTACGAGCAGTACTTC.

This rearrangement joins TRBV6-5 to TRBJ1-3, with D unresolved. Germline V gives CDR1 MNHEY, CDR2 SVGAGI. This CDR3 region has 12 residues. V was clipped by 5 bases and J by 4 bases, with 6 bases between them. The CDR3 protein is CASSQQGNTIYF. In DNA form, the CDR3 reads TGTGCCAGCAGTCAGCAGGGAAACACCATATATTTT.

V usage is TRBV4-1 and J usage is TRBJ2-7; the D is unclear. This CDR3 has 13 amino acids. The germline V and J ends were trimmed by 5 bases and 6 bases, with 14 bases remaining between them. The germline V gene encodes CDR1 MGHRA and CDR2 YSYEKL. DNA for the CDR3: TGCGCCAGCAGCTCCCTTAGTAGAGCCGAGCAGTACTTC. Translating it yields CASSSLSRAEQYF.

The chain combines TRBV7-9 with TRBJ1-2; 7 positions agree with TRBD1. The CDR3 totals 16 residues. V trimming: 4 bases; J trimming: 2 bases; junction bases outside the gene matches: 10. Per the germline V gene, CDR1 is SEHNR and CDR2 is FQNEAQ (reference sequence). The CDR3 region is CASSSTYRGRNYGYTF. CDR3 nucleotides: TGTGCCAGCAGCTCGACATACAGGGGAAGGAACTATGGCTACACCTTC.

Only a few counts were recorded for this clone. The chain has TRBV6-6 and TRBJ1-6; no reliable D call. Trimming left V 6 bases short and J 7 bases short, with 7 bases between. Looked up from germline, CDR1 is MNHNY and CDR2 is SVGAGI (reference sequence). The CDR3 spans 12 residues. The CDR3 DNA is TGTGCCAGCAGCACGGGCAATTCACCCCTCCACTTT. This codes for CASSTGNSPLHF.

This chain links TRBV28 with TRBJ2-3; D might be TRBD1 (6 bases). CDR1 MDHEN and CDR2 SYDVKM come from the germline V gene. The CDR3 is made up of 14 amino acids. V lost 4 bases, J lost 2 bases, and 10 bases lay in between. CDR3 sequence (DNA): TGTGCCAGCAGTTCGACAGGAGACACAGATACGCAGTATTTT. Its protein is CASSSTGDTDTQYF.